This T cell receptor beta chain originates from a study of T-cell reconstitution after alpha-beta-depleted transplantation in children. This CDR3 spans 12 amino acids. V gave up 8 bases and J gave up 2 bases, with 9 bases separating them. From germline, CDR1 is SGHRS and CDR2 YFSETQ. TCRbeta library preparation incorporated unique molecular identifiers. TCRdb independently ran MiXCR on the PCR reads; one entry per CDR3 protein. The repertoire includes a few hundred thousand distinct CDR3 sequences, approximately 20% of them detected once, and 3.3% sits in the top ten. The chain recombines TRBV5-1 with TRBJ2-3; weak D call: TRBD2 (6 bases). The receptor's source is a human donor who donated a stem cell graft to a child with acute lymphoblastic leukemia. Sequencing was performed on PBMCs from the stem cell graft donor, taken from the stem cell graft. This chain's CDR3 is CAREGITDTQYF. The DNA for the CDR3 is TGCGCCAGGGAGGGGATCACAGATACGCAGTATTTT.